This T cell receptor beta chain originates from a study of blood T cell repertoires in COVID-19 (dated by TCRdb to the early 2020s). With regard to the full study: Samples from collaborators originated in the United States, Italy and Spain and spanned both the acute and convalescent phases of COVID-19. The prospective study material was composed of cDNA or gDNA derived from T cells, B-cell-depleted T cells, or PBMCs. Deeply sampled blood TCRbeta repertoires from subjects exposed to, actively infected with, or recovered from COVID-19 were included in the dataset. The repertoires were released in a freely available public database meant as a resource for research on the immune response to SARS-CoV-2. The samples were drawn from the first 160 participants of the ongoing ImmuneRACE study and from about 1,200 subjects provided by 6 global collaborators. Sample metadata almost always included a de-identified subject ID, COVID-19 status, age in years and sex. HLA class I and class II types, where available, came from metadata supplied by the sample provider rather than from assay-based typing. Findings and caveats that apply to the study as a whole: How much clinical and demographic metadata was included differed by source and by participant, and the metadata was provided uncurated.

TCRbeta CDR3 regions were amplified from genomic DNA using the immunoSEQ Assay, a bias-controlled multiplex PCR. Per the authors' processing: Nucleated cell counts per sample were estimated from amplification of reference gene primers within the assay. To quantify the absolute abundance of each unique TCRbeta CDR3 rearrangement, sequence reads were collapsed and filtered. Productive Simpson clonality was computed per sample as the square root of Simpson's diversity index over productive rearrangements. What TCRdb holds here is the immuneACCESS table cut down to in-frame rearrangements. Part of the clones is not present; checked against another copy, under half of the missing clones reflect an unresolved V gene, and the others are unexplained. V, J and clone size are taken as reported in that table, and D and trimming were inferred from the DNA itself. The sample profile shows some 80,000 clones; more than 75% of them were found once. The top ten clones comprise about 21% of the sample.

Reading the germline V gene (reference sequence) gives CDR1 LNHDA and CDR2 SQIVND. V is shortened by 2 bases, J by 2 bases, and the region joining them spans 12 bases. The CDR3 runs 15 amino acids, cysteine and phenylalanine included. Kept here is only the CDR3 DNA, which spans 45 bases and is read in frame from base 1. This clone was recorded only once. What antigen it recognizes has not been identified. Nothing much larger sits one base from this clone, and base qualities are not available. Each collaborating institution followed its own protocols to collect whole blood in K2EDTA tubes. For TCRbeta analysis, collaborators shipped samples in one of three forms: frozen whole blood, isolated PBMCs, or DNA extracted from either of those sample types.

The chain links TRBV19 with TRBJ1-2, with TRBD1 as a weak D call on 6 bases. This clonotype was sampled from a human donor in a cohort sampled during active COVID-19. Sequencing was carried out using peripheral blood. The nucleotides read TGTGCCAGTAGTATAAAAAGGGACACCAACTATGGCTACACCTTC. Translated, it reads CASSIKRDTNYGYTF. With the rest looked up from the reference TRBV19 and TRBJ1-2 genes rather than sequenced, the full variable domain is DGGITQSPKYLFRKEGQNVTLSCEQNLNHDAMYWYRQDPGQGLRLIYYSQIVNDFQKGDIAEGYSVSREKKESFPLTVTSAQKNPTAFYLCASSIKRDTNYGYTFGSGTRLTVV.